This passage covers 14 T cell receptor beta chains from one sample sequenced in a study of T cell changes during pregnancy in multiple sclerosis. TCRdb keeps only in-frame clones here, not all; method: immunoSEQ multiplex PCR. The sample consists of tens of thousands of clones, approximately 92% of them appearing once. The source was CD4+ T cells from peripheral blood mononuclear cells, collected in the third trimester of pregnancy. These receptors came from a female donor with multiple sclerosis, enrolled in a pregnancy study.

The rearrangement joins TRBV19 to TRBJ1-5; D not certain. This CDR3 has 16 amino acids. The ends were cut back, 6 bases at V and 2 bases at J, with 17 bases in the middle. Per the germline V gene, CDR1 is LNHDA and CDR2 is SQIVND (reference sequence). For the CDR3, the DNA is TGTGCCAGTAGCGACCGGGTGGGTAAGGGCAATCAGCCCCAGCATTTT. This sequence encodes CASSDRVGKGNQPQHF.

The J gene is TRBJ1-1, the V gene TRBV7-3, with TRBD1 as a possible D gene (6 bases). This CDR3 is 13 amino acids long. Trimming stripped 5 bases from V and 1 base from J, with 8 bases between. CDR1 and CDR2 (germline): SGHTA, FQGTGA. The DNA of the CDR3 is TGTGCCAGCAGCAAACAGGGGAACACTGAAGCTTTCTTT. This gives the protein CASSKQGNTEAFF.

The V call is TRBV5-1, the J call TRBJ2-3; possible D gene TRBD1, 6 bases. The CDR3 spans 14 residues. Trimming left V 6 bases short and J 4 bases short, with 15 bases between. CDR1 and CDR2 (germline): SGHRS, YFSETQ. CDR3 sequence: CASNENQGSDTQYF. DNA of the CDR3: TGCGCCAGCAACGAAAACCAGGGGTCAGATACGCAGTATTTT. Filled out from reference TRBV5-1 and TRBJ2-3, the complete variable domain reads KAGVTQTPRYLIKTRGQQVTLSCSPISGHRSVSWYQQTPGQGLQFLFEYFSETQRNKGNFPGRFSGRQFSNSRSEMNVSTLELGDSALYLCASNENQGSDTQYFGPGTRLTVL.

The CDR3 here is CASSPLGDKNYGYTF. Here the CDR3 DNA reads TGTGCCAGCAGCCCATTAGGTGACAAGAACTATGGCTACACCTTC. The rearrangement links TRBV7-2 to TRBJ1-2; D unresolved. The germline V gene has CDR1 SGHTA and CDR2 FQGNSA. V lost 5 bases and J lost 2, with 15 bases in between. The CDR3 has 15 amino acids.

The chain is built from TRBV19 and TRBJ1-4, with D hard to call. The length of the CDR3 is 20 residues. Trimming took 0 bases from V and 0 from J, leaving 20 bases between them. Germline V gives CDR1 LNHDA, CDR2 SQIVND (reference sequence). CDR3 protein: CASSIDVAGRRHATNEKLFF. The DNA of the CDR3 is TGTGCCAGTAGTATAGATGTCGCAGGTCGGCGACATGCAACTAATGAAAAACTGTTTTTT.

This chain uses TRBV2 with TRBJ1-1, with D possibly matching TRBD1 (5 bases). The CDR3 length is 14 residues. CDR1 is SNHLY, CDR2 FYNNEI, per germline. Trimming took off 2 bases at V and 4 bases at J, with 11 bases between the two ends. The CDR3 here is CASSELRVSTEAFF. The DNA for the CDR3 is TGTGCCAGCAGTGAACTCAGGGTTTCCACTGAAGCTTTCTTT.

The V and J genes are TRBV18 and TRBJ2-1, with 16 bases aligning to TRBD2. Unmatched junction bases numbered 5, after V lost 3 bases and J lost 9 bases. Per germline, CDR1 KGHSH and CDR2 LQKENI. This CDR3 comprises 16 residues. In nucleotides, the CDR3 is TGTGCCAGCTCACCGGGACTAGCGGGAGGGCAAGTTGAGCAGTTCTTC. Its protein product is CASSPGLAGGQVEQFF.

In this sample, this clone turned up a few times. Other DNA sequences in the sample encode the same CDR3. V gene TRBV6-4 combines with J gene TRBJ1-1; 8 bases agree with TRBD1. Germline V CDR1 and CDR2: MRHNA, SNTAGT. The CDR3 loop spans 13 amino acids. V was clipped by 5 bases and J by 5 bases; unmatched bases: 4. CDR3 DNA sequence: TGTGCCAGCAGTTTCACAGGGGGGACTGAAGCTTTCTTT. Its protein product is CASSFTGGTEAFF.

The rearrangement links TRBV28 to TRBJ2-7; D is uncertain. The length of the CDR3 is 12 residues. V was pared by 3 bases and J by 6 bases, with 9 bases between. From germline, CDR1 is MDHEN and CDR2 SYDVKM. The CDR3 loop reads CASSFGGSEQYF. In nucleotides, the CDR3 is TGTGCCAGCAGTTTCGGCGGATCCGAGCAGTACTTC.

The chain employs TRBV19 and TRBJ1-5; unclear D gene. Trimming took off 4 bases at V and 2 bases at J, with 6 bases between the two ends. Germline CDR1 reads LNHDA; CDR2 reads SQIVND (reference sequence). This CDR3 is 13 amino acids long. The CDR3 loop is CASSRSGNQPQHF. For the CDR3, the DNA is TGTGCCAGTAGTAGGTCGGGCAATCAGCCCCAGCATTTT.

The table lists this clone with a few counts. This chain's CDR3 is CASSLAGDREQYF. The DNA for the CDR3 is TGTGCCAGCAGCTTAGCCGGGGATAGAGAGCAGTACTTC. The chain uses TRBV7-8 and TRBJ2-7; D may be TRBD2 (5 bases). V lost 0 bases, J lost 7 bases, and 10 bases lay in between. The CDR3 length is 13 residues. Germline loops: CDR1 SGHVS, CDR2 FQNEAQ.

CDR3 loop: CASSPRGTQGEAFF. The CDR3 region has the DNA TGTGCCAGCTCACCACGGGGGACTCAGGGTGAAGCTTTCTTT. The chain links TRBV18 to TRBJ1-1, with D tentatively TRBD1 (5 bases). CDR1 and CDR2 (germline): KGHSH, LQKENI. This CDR3 has 14 residues. V dropped 1 base and J dropped 7 bases, with 13 bases sitting between them.

This chain links TRBV10-3 with TRBJ1-1, with 7 bases fitting TRBD1. The CDR3 consists of 16 residues. Germline V gene sequence: CDR1 ENHRY, CDR2 SYGVKD. The V and J ends lost 3 bases and 8 bases, in that order; junction bases with no gene match: 15. The DNA for the CDR3 is TGTGCCATCAGTGAAACCCCGGCCGGGACAGTTATAGAAGCTTTCTTT. This sequence encodes CAISETPAGTVIEAFF.

V is TRBV28 and J is TRBJ2-7, with 9 bases that match TRBD2. This CDR3 is built from 13 residues. V dropped 7 bases and J dropped 9; count of bases not matched to a gene: 10. The germline CDR1 and CDR2 sequences are MDHEN and SYDVKM. In DNA form, the CDR3 reads TGTGCCAGCATAGGCCTAGCGGGAAAGGGGCAGTACTTC. Translating it yields CASIGLAGKGQYF.